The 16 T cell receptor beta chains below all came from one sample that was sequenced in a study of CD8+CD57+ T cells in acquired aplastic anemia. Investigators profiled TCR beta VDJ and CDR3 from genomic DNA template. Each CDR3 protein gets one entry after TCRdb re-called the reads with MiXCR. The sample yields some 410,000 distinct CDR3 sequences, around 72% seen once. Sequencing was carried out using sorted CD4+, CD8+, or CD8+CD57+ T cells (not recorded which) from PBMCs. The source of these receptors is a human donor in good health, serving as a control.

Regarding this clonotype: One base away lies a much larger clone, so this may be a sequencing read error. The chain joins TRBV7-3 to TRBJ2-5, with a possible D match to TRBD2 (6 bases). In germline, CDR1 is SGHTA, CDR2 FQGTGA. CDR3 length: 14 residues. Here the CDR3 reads CASSQERGVGTEYF. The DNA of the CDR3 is TGTGCCAGCAGCCAAGAACGCGGGGTGGGGACCGAGTACTTC.

CDR3 sequence: CASSPLGQYF. The DNA for the CDR3 is TGTGCCAGCAGTCCCCTAGGGCAGTACTTC. The chain carries TRBV6-5 and TRBJ2-7; D is unresolved. V lost 5 bases and J lost 9, with 8 bases in between. The CDR3 extends over 10 amino acids. Per germline, CDR1 MNHEY and CDR2 SVGAGI.

This CDR3 is CSSREGDGYTF. Written as DNA, the CDR3 is TGTAGTAGCAGGGAGGGGGATGGCTACACCTTC. J is TRBJ1-2 and V is TRBV2, with D possibly being TRBD1 (6 bases). CDR1 is SNHLY, CDR2 FYNNEI, per germline. This CDR3 has 11 amino acids.

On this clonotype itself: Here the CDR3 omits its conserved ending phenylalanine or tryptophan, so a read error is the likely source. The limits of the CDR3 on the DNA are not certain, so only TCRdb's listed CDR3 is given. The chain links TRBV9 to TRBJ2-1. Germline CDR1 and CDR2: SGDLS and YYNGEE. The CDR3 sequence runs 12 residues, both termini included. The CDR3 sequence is CASSPLSNEPYL.

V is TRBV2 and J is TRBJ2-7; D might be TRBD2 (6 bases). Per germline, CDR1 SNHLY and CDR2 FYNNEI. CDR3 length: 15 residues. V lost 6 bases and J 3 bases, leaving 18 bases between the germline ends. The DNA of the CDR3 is TGTGCCAGCAGCGGTCAGGCGGGACGGAACTACGAGCAGTACTTC. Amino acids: CASSGQAGRNYEQYF.

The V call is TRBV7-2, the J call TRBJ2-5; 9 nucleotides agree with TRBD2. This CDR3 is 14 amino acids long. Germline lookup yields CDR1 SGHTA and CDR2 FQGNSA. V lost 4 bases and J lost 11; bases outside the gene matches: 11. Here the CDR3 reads CASSYSGGEDTQYF. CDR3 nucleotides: TGTGCCAGCAGCTATAGCGGGGGAGAGGATACGCAGTACTTC. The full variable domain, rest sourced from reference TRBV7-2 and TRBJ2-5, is GAGVSQSPSNKVTEKGKDVELRCDPISGHTALYWYRQSLGQGLEFLIYFQGNSAPDKSGLPSDRFSAERTGGSVSTLTIQRTQQEDSAVYLCASSYSGGEDTQYFGPGTRLLVL.

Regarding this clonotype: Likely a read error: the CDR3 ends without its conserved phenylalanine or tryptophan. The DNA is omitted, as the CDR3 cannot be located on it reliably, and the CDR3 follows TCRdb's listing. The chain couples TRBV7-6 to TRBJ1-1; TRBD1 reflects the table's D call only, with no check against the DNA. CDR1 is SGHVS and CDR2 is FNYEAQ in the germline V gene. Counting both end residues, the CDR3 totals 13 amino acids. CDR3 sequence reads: CASSQDPGAGAYD.

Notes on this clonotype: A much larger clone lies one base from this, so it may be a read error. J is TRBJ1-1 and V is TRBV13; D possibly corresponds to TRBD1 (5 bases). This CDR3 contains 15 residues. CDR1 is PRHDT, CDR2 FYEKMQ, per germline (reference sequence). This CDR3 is CASSSDGQMNTKAFF. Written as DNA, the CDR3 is TGTGCCAGCAGCTCGGACGGACAAATGAACACTAAAGCTTTCTTT.

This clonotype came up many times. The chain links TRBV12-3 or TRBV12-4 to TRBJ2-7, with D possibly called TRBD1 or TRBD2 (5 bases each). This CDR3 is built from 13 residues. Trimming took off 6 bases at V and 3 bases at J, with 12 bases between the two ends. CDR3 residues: CASSLRDRYEQYF. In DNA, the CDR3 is TGTGCCAGCAGCCTCCGGGACCGCTACGAGCAGTACTTC.

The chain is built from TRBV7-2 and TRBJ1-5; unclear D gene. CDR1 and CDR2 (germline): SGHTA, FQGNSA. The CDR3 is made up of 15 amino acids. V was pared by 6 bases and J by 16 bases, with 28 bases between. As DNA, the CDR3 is TGTGCCAGCAGTGAAGCGCACACGCCTCAGCCCCAGCATCATTTT. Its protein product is CASSEAHTPQPQHHF.

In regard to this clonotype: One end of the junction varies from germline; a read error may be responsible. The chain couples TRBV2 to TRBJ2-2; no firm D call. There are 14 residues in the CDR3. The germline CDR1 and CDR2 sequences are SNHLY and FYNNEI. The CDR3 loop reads CASRWNSDPGELFF. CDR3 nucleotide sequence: TGCGCCAGCAGGTGGAATTCAGATCCAGGGGAGCTGTTTTTT.

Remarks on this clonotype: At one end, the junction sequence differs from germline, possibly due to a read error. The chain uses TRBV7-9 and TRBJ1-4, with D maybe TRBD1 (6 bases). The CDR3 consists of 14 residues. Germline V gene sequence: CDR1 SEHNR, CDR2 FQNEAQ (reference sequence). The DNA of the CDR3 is TGTGCCAGCAGCTTAGGACAGGTGGGGGGAAAACAAAAATTT. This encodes CASSLGQVGGKQKF.

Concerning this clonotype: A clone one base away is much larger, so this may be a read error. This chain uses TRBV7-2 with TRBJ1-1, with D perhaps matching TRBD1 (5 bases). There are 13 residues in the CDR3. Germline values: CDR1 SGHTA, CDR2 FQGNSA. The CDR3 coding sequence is TGTGCCTGCAGCTTAGAACTAGGGCAGGGCGCTTTCTTT. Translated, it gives CACSLELGQGAFF.

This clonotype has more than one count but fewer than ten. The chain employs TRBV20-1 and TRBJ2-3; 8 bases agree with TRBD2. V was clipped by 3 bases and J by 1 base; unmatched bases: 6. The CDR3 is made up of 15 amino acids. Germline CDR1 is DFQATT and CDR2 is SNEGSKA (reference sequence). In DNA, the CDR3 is TGCAGTGCTAGGTCCGCGACTAGCGGCACAGATACGCAGTATTTT. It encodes CSARSATSGTDTQYF.

DNA for the CDR3: TGTGCCAGCAGCCCATCCTCCGAGGGGGGCTACACCTTC. Encoded protein: CASSPSSEGGYTF. This sequence joins TRBV7-9 and TRBJ1-2; TRBD1 might be the D (5 bases). The CDR3 spans 13 residues. V shed 5 bases and J shed 8 bases, with 15 bases lying between them. Germline V gene data show CDR1 as SEHNR and CDR2 as FQNEAQ (reference sequence). Full variable domain (rest looked up from reference TRBV7-9 and TRBJ1-2): DTGVSQNPRHKITKRGQNVTFRCDPISEHNRLYWYRQTLGQGPEFLTYFQNEAQLEKSRLLSDRFSAERPKGSFSTLEIQRTEQGDSAMYLCASSPSSEGGYTFGSGTRLTVV.

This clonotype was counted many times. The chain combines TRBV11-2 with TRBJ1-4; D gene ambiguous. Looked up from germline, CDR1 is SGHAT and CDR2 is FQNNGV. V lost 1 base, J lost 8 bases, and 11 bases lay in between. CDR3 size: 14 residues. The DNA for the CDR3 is TGTGCCAGCAGCTTAGGGGCAGTTTGGGAAAAACTGTTTTTT. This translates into CASSLGAVWEKLFF.